This T cell receptor (beta chain) was sequenced in a study of vaccination and CD4 T cells after COVID-19 (dated by TCRdb to 2021 to 2024). For the study in its entirety: The convalescent cohort included six males and four females, with two Hispanic individuals, seven Caucasians, two Asians and one multiracial person. Two doses of either the Pfizer-BioNTech BNT162b2 vaccine (n=8) or the Moderna mRNA-1273 vaccine (n=2) were administered to participants. Post-COVID blood samples from convalescent patients were collected a median of 101 days after diagnosis, with a range of 35 to 161 days. Post-vaccine blood samples were collected a median of approximately 77 days after the second vaccine dose, ranging from about 13 to 241 days. The cultures were stimulated with overlapping spike peptide pools from SARS-CoV-2 and from the common cold coronaviruses HCoV-NL63, HCoV-OC43 and HCoV-229E. As controls, cultures received a CEFX viral epitope pool (the positive control), an HIV-1 Nef peptide pool (the negative control), or no peptide at all. The spike-specific CD4+ TCR repertoire was compared before and after mRNA vaccination in over nine COVID-19 convalescent patients and a few infection-naive healthy vaccine recipients. At the TCR clonotype level, an earlier paper using these donors assessed memory CD4+ T cell crossreactivity between SARS-CoV-2 and common cold coronavirus spike proteins.

This clonotype has more than one count but fewer than ten. The specificity of this receptor is unknown. It has no much larger one-base neighbor in the sample; base qualities were not kept. The germline V gene yields SGHTA for CDR1 and FQGNSA for CDR2. The CDR3 sequence holds 15 residues, the cysteine and phenylalanine included. Here the CDR3 DNA is all that survives: 45 bases in frame from base 1. V is cut back by 6 bases and J by 8 bases, with 13 bases in the junction unmatched. What this sample's treatment or condition label stands for: approximately nine-day PBMC culture with coronavirus spike peptide pools or control peptides (ViraFEST assay). CD4+ T cells from unexposed donors were collected before the COVID-19 pandemic (2011-2018). The study used the ViraFEST assay, which expanded antigen-specific T cells with peptide pools and then identified expanded clonotypes by TCR sequencing. PBMCs were cultured at roughly 2 million per well in IMDM supplemented with 5% human AB serum and about 10 IU/ml IL-2, with 9.5 to 10 ug/ml peptide pools added. Half of the culture medium was replaced with fresh IL-2-containing medium on days 3 and 7. Once the cells had been in culture for ten to eleven days, the EasySep CD4+ T cell isolation kit was used to isolate CD4+ T cells by negative selection. As far as cell numbers permitted, CD4+ T cells from unexposed donors were tested for reactivity against SARS-CoV-2 S and N as well as four spike pools from common cold coronaviruses. Ficoll-Paque Plus gradient centrifugation was used to isolate PBMCs from whole blood, and the isolated PBMCs were then either used fresh or cryopreserved at -140C. Triplicate wells were generally used for each culture condition. The leukapheresis product for the unexposed donors was obtained through commercial purchase.

Study-level results and caveats: The number of convalescent patients in the study was relatively small, and the study did not examine early timepoints following natural infection. The median count of SARS-CoV-2-reactive clonotypes went up from around 21 after infection to 35 to 40 after vaccination, although the change was not significant. Of the vaccine-specific clones in convalescent patients, 304 of 307, or nearly all, reacted only to SARS-CoV-2 spike and did not cross-react with common cold coronaviruses. Among the post-vaccine SARS-CoV-2-reactive clones in convalescent patients, a median approximately 86% showed up only after vaccination, which suggests vaccine-specific priming.

Libraries were built with PCR. At the Johns Hopkins FTIC core, DNA from the cultured CD4+ T cells underwent TCR sequencing with the Oncomine TCR Beta short-read assay. The QIAamp micro DNA kit was used to extract genomic DNA from the cultured CD4+ T cells. Oncomine TCR Beta libraries made from cultured CD4+ T cells were pooled using unique dual indexes and sequenced on an Illumina iSeq 100. Regarding the original processing steps: Non-productive sequences were filtered out, and CDR3s that did not start with C, did not end with F or W, or were shorter than 7 amino acids were discarded. Antigen-specific clonotypes were identified using the MANAFEST web application through comparison of peptide-stimulated wells with reference and other culture wells. For a clone to be called positive, the clone needed an FDR below 0.05, an odds ratio above 5, and a productive frequency above 0.1% in at least two of three replicate wells. A clonotype was classed as cross-reactive if the clonotype showed significant expansion both in SARS-CoV-2 spike wells and in at least one common cold coronavirus spike condition. Similarity between CDR3 sequences was evaluated in R version 3.6.1 using Levenshtein distances (stringdist) and unrooted phylogenetic trees (ape). TCRdb redid the processing of the public reads, applying fastp at Q25 and MiXCR, and retained in-frame beta chains. Identical CDR3 protein sequences are pooled into one entry, listed with their most common genes and DNA. The V and J calls come from TCRdb's annotation, not from the publication. In this sample the table shows some 10,000 distinct CDR3 sequences, just under 30% of which occur a single time. The top ten clonotypes cover 13% of the sample.

The specimen was CD4+ T cells from blood, cultured in vitro. The clonotype was recovered from a human donor in good health. The chain is encoded by TRBV7-2 joined to TRBJ1-2, with TRBD1 matching 9 junction bases. The DNA sequence is TGTGCCAGCAGTTTCTACAGGGGGCAAGGGAAGGGCTACACCTTC. This encodes CASSFYRGQGKGYTF.